This TCR beta chain was profiled in a study of blood T cells in healthy people across ages. Findings of the study overall: Per million T cells, TCR beta diversity dropped about linearly as age rose.

PCR was performed a second time for about 7 to 11 cycles using a sample-barcoded 5' primer and a J-beta primer mix. Using its own MiXCR run on the 5' RACE reads, TCRdb lists one record per CDR3 protein. Counted here are approximately 1.5 million distinct CDR3 sequences, roughly 43% occurring once; the ten biggest clones make up approximately 4.1%. As regards this clonotype: What it recognizes is unknown.

The CDR3 is 15 residues long. The junction had 9 bases not matched to a gene; V was cut back by 6 bases and J by 4 bases. Germline lookup yields CDR1 MNHEY and CDR2 SVGEGT. Those donating, healthy Caucasian individuals from Russia, were aged roughly 6 to 90. The authors isolated at least 7 million PBMCs per sample. The rearrangement links TRBV6-2 or TRBV6-3 to TRBJ1-1; 9 nucleotides align to TRBD1. The sample consisted of blood. The TCR comes from a woman aged 18-30 years in good health. The CDR3 sequence: CASSSPGTGSTEAFF. The CDR3 region has the DNA TGTGCCAGCAGCTCCCCCGGGACAGGGAGCACTGAAGCTTTCTTT.